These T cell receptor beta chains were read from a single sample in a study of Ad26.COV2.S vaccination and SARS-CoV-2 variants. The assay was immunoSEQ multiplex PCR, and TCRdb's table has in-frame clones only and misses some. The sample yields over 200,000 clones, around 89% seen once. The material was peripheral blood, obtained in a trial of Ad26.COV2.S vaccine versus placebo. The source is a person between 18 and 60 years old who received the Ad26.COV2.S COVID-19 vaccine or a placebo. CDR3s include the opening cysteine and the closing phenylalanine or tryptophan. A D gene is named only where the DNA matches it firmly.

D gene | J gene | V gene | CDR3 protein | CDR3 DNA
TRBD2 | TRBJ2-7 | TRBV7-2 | CASSFQPVAGGTREQYF | TGTGCCAGCAGCTTTCAACCCGTAGCGGGAGGGACCCGCGAGCAGTACTTC
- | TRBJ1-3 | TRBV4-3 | CASSQDWASSGNTIYF | TGCGCCAGCAGCCAAGATTGGGCTAGCTCTGGAAACACCATATATTTT
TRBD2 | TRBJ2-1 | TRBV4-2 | CASSQEPLAGSDVDEQFF | TGTGCCAGCAGCCAAGAGCCCCTAGCGGGGTCAGACGTGGATGAGCAGTTCTTC
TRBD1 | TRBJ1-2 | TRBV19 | CASSIGSGTGGYGYTF | TGTGCCAGTAGTATTGGTTCCGGGACAGGGGGCTATGGCTACACCTTC
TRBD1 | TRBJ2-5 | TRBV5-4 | CASGARTGEGGQETQYF | TGTGCCAGCGGGGCGAGGACAGGGGAAGGGGGCCAAGAGACCCAGTACTTC
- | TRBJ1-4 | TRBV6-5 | CASSSVNEKLFF | TGTGCCAGCAGTTCAGTTAATGAAAAACTGTTTTTT
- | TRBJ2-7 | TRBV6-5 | CASRGPAYEQYF | TGTGCCAGCAGAGGACCAGCGTACGAGCAGTACTTC
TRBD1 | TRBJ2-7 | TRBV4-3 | CASSQEWDRAYEQYF | TGCGCCAGCAGCCAAGAATGGGACAGGGCCTACGAGCAGTACTTC
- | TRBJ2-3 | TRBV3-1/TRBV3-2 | CASSQDLPSTDTQYF | TGTGCCAGCAGCCAAGATCTTCCCAGCACAGATACGCAGTATTTT
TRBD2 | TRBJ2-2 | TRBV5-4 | CASSSGTRGTNGELFF | TGTGCCAGCAGTTCCGGGACTAGGGGCACGAACGGGGAGCTGTTTTTT
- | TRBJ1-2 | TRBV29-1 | CSVRDGDSYYGYTF | TGCAGCGTGAGAGACGGAGACAGCTACTATGGCTACACCTTC